Below, 24 T cell receptor beta chains from the same sample are listed, as sequenced in a study of T cells in Graves' hyperthyroidism and ophthalmopathy. The CDR3 regions of TCR beta were amplified from RNA transcripts. First-round RT-PCR with HTBI primers amplified the TCR CDR3 region. TCRdb fed the multiplex PCR reads into MiXCR, producing one record per CDR3 protein. The sample contains 750,000 to 950,000 distinct CDR3 sequences, roughly 40% of which appear only once. Input material: blood. Source of these receptors: a man younger than 35 with Graves' hyperthyroidism.

For the CDR3, the DNA is TGCAGTGCTCCGGGACAGGGTCGGGGCTACACCTTC. This translates into CSAPGQGRGYTF. The chain links TRBV20-1 to TRBJ1-2; TRBD1 matches 9 bases. This CDR3 is built from 12 residues. The germline CDR1 and CDR2 sequences are DFQATT and SNEGSKA (reference sequence). J was trimmed by 8 bases and V by 5 bases; bases with no gene match: 6.

The chain uses TRBV29-1 and TRBJ2-7, with no clear D. Germline V lookup: CDR1 SQVTM, CDR2 ANQGSEA. The CDR3 contains 11 residues. The DNA for the CDR3 is TGCAGTTTCGGTATAGCCTACGAGCAGTACTTC. As protein: CSFGIAYEQYF.

This clonotype has only a few counts. One junction end does not reproduce the germline sequence, and a read error may be involved. The gene calls are TRBV10-3 and TRBJ2-5, with TRBD2 as a possible D gene (5 bases). This CDR3 has 16 amino acids. CDR1 is ENHRY, CDR2 SYGVKD, per germline. CDR3 in amino acids: CASSSPSLDSRETQYF. CDR3 nucleotide sequence: TGTGCCAGCAGTTCGCCCTCACTAGACTCAAGAGAGACCCAGTACTTC.

Regarding this clonotype: A much larger clone lies a single base off, so this may be a read error. This chain connects TRBV9 to TRBJ1-2; D not certain. Germline values: CDR1 SGDLS, CDR2 YYNGEE. The length of the CDR3 is 14 residues. The CDR3 bases are TGTGTCAGCAGCTTGGAGGGTACGGAACTCGGCTACACCTTC. Protein product: CVSSLEGTELGYTF.

This clonotype was counted a few times. The gene calls are TRBV9 and TRBJ1-4, with 9 bases aligning to TRBD1. The length of the CDR3 is 16 residues. J gave up 3 bases and V 0 bases, and 3 bases lay outside the gene matches. Germline CDR1 and CDR2: SGDLS and YYNGEE. The CDR3 nucleotides read TGTGCCAGCAGCGTAGAGGGGACAGGGTCTAATGAAAAACTGTTTTTT. Translation: CASSVEGTGSNEKLFF. Supplemented by reference TRBV9 and TRBJ1-4, the full variable domain reads DSGVTQTPKHLITATGQRVTLRCSPRSGDLSVYWYQQSLDQGLQFLIQYYNGEERAKGNILERFSAQQFPDLHSELNLSSLELGDSALYFCASSVEGTGSNEKLFFGSGTQLSVL.

Details on this clonotype: Without the conserved terminal phenylalanine or tryptophan, this CDR3 likely stems from a read error. The limits of the CDR3 on the DNA are not certain, so only TCRdb's listed CDR3 is given. The V and J genes are TRBV29-1 and TRBJ2-5; TRBD2, as called in the table, went unchecked against the DNA. The CDR3 has 9 residues if both end residues are counted. CDR1 SQVTM and CDR2 ANQGSEA come from the germline V gene. CDR3 amino acids: CSVEGILAG.

There are a few counts of this clonotype. The rearrangement uses TRBV2 and TRBJ2-2; either TRBD1 or TRBD2 may supply D (6 bases each). Germline V gene data show CDR1 as SNHLY and CDR2 as FYNNEI. V shed 4 bases and J shed 7 bases, with 13 bases lying between them. CDR3 length: 14 amino acids. The CDR3 region is CASSGGASDGELFF. CDR3 nucleotide sequence: TGTGCCAGCAGTGGGGGGGCCTCGGACGGGGAGCTGTTTTTT.

This clonotype showed up many times. The genes are TRBV2 and TRBJ2-7; D unresolved. In germline, CDR1 is SNHLY, CDR2 FYNNEI. The CDR3 has 12 residues. V lost 0 bases to trimming and J lost 3 bases, with 3 bases between them. For the CDR3, the DNA is TGTGCCAGCAGTGAAGCGCTCTACGAGCAGTACTTC. Protein product: CASSEALYEQYF.

The chain carries TRBV2 and TRBJ1-4, with TRBD1 matching over 8 bases. Germline CDR1 SNHLY, CDR2 FYNNEI. V was pared by 7 bases and J by 11 bases, with 9 bases of the junction left unmatched. The CDR3 runs to 13 residues. The CDR3 DNA is TGTGCCAGCATATACGGGACAGGAGGCAAACTGTTTTTT. Translation: CASIYGTGGKLFF.

V and J are TRBV20-1 and TRBJ2-5, with 8 bases aligning to TRBD2. TRBJ2-7 explains the end of the DNA better; the J call may be wrong. Germline V lookup: CDR1 DFQATT, CDR2 SNEGSKA (reference sequence). CDR3 length equals 16 residues. The CDR3 reads CSARDLAGSSSYEQYF. In DNA form, the CDR3 reads TGCAGTGCTAGAGACCTAGCGGGTTCGAGCTCCTACGAGCAGTACTTC.

This clonotype has at least ten counts. This sequence joins TRBV20-1 and TRBJ1-5; D is ambiguous. The V and J ends lost 3 bases and 1 base respectively, with 7 bases between them. This CDR3 spans 13 amino acids. Germline V gene lookup returns CDR1 DFQATT and CDR2 SNEGSKA (reference sequence). CDR3 amino acids: CSASLGSNQPQHF. DNA for the CDR3: TGCAGTGCTAGTTTGGGGAGCAATCAGCCCCAGCATTTT.

This clonotype was seen at least ten times. V is TRBV2 and J is TRBJ1-2; tentative D call: TRBD1 (5 bases). The V gene lost 6 bases and the J gene lost 5 bases, with 19 bases spanning the gap. The CDR3 has 15 amino acids. Germline CDR1 is SNHLY and CDR2 is FYNNEI. The CDR3 loop is CASSRPETDGYGYTF. The CDR3 DNA reads as TGTGCCAGCAGCCGCCCTGAGACAGATGGTTATGGCTACACCTTC.

This clonotype appeared a few times. The junction departs from germline at one end; a sequencing error may be responsible. This chain uses TRBV29-1 with TRBJ2-2; 7 bases agree with TRBD1. This CDR3 has 13 amino acids. The germline CDR1 and CDR2 sequences are SQVTM and ANQGSEA. CDR3 residues: CSVKTGNTGELSW. The DNA for the CDR3 is TGCAGCGTGAAGACAGGGAACACCGGGGAGCTGTCTTGG.

This clonotype was observed at least ten times. The CDR3 sequence: CSVAGGNRVQETQYF. In nucleotides, the CDR3 is TGCAGCGTGGCGGGAGGAAACAGGGTCCAAGAGACCCAGTACTTC. The chain links TRBV29-1 to TRBJ2-5, with TRBD2 matching over 8 bases. Germline CDR1 is SQVTM and CDR2 is ANQGSEA. The CDR3 length is 15 residues. The trim removed 6 bases at V and 1 base at J, leaving 10 bases unmatched.

This clonotype was seen more than once but under ten times. This rearrangement joins TRBV9 to TRBJ2-7; TRBD1 agrees at 7 bases. CDR1 and CDR2 from the germline V gene are SGDLS and YYNGEE. The CDR3 loop spans 15 amino acids. Trimming at V came to 4 bases and at J to 2 bases, leaving 9 bases not matched to a gene. This chain's CDR3 is CASSLVGGTTYEQYF. CDR3 nucleotide sequence: TGTGCCAGCAGCTTAGTAGGGGGCACTACCTACGAGCAGTACTTC.

As regards this clonotype: The conserved phenylalanine or tryptophan normally closing the CDR3 is absent here, so this likely arose from a read error. J is TRBJ2-7 and V is TRBV5-1; D is possibly TRBD2 (6 bases). Trimming removed 2 bases at V and 0 bases at J, with 12 bases between. There are 15 residues in the CDR3. Germline V gene data show CDR1 as SGHRS and CDR2 as YFSETQ. The CDR3 is CASSFSLGSSYEQYR. The CDR3 region has the DNA TGCGCCAGCAGCTTCAGCCTCGGGAGCTCCTACGAGCAGTACAGA.

The V gene is TRBV7-9, the J gene TRBJ2-2, with D unclear. The germline V gene encodes CDR1 SEHNR and CDR2 FQNEAQ (reference sequence). The CDR3 has 14 residues. Between the trimmed V and J ends, which lost 7 bases and 0 bases, there was a span of 9 bases. The chain's CDR3 is CASTHQANTGELFF. The CDR3, as DNA: TGTGCCAGCACCCACCAGGCGAACACCGGGGAGCTGTTTTTT.

In regard to this clonotype: A junction end diverges from the germline sequence, so it may reflect a read error. This chain joins TRBV10-3 and TRBJ2-5, with 8 bases fitting TRBD1. CDR1 is ENHRY and CDR2 is SYGVKD in the germline V gene. This CDR3 comprises 10 residues. CDR3 in amino acids: CAISSTGENF. CDR3 coding DNA: TGTGCCATCAGCTCGACAGGGGAGAACTTC.

This clonotype was observed a few times. The chain couples TRBV9 to TRBJ2-5, with D perhaps matching TRBD2 (5 bases). Germline loops: CDR1 SGDLS, CDR2 YYNGEE. The V end lost 0 bases, the J end lost 5 bases, and 20 bases lay between the germline ends. This CDR3 region has 17 residues. The CDR3 sequence: CASSVGRGWAHPETQYF. CDR3 nucleotide sequence: TGTGCCAGCAGCGTAGGGAGAGGGTGGGCGCACCCGGAGACCCAGTACTTC.

In its sample, this clonotype was seen a few times. The chain has TRBV9 and TRBJ2-7, with TRBD2 matching 7 bases. The CDR3 extends over 15 amino acids. Germline CDR1 and CDR2: SGDLS and YYNGEE. V was pared by 0 bases and J by 3 bases, with 6 bases of the junction left unmatched. The CDR3 sequence is CASSVGPSGHYEQYF. The CDR3 bases are TGTGCCAGCAGCGTAGGGCCTAGCGGACACTACGAGCAGTACTTC.

The CDR3 nucleotides read TGCAGTGCTTCCACAGGGGATTCAGGGTATAGCAATCAGCCCCAGCATTTT. This translates into CSASTGDSGYSNQPQHF. V and J are TRBV20-1 and TRBJ1-5, with TRBD1 identical over 7 bases. There are 17 residues in the CDR3. V was clipped by 5 bases and J by 0 bases; unmatched bases: 13. The germline CDR1 and CDR2 sequences are DFQATT and SNEGSKA (reference sequence).

This clonotype was counted ten times or more. The chain couples TRBV20-1 to TRBJ2-7, with TRBD1 matching over 9 bases. Germline assignment: CDR1 DFQATT and CDR2 SNEGSKA (reference sequence). Trimming removed 3 bases from V and 4 bases from J; junction bases left unmatched: 4. The CDR3 length is 13 residues. The CDR3 DNA reads as TGCAGTGCTAGGGGACAGGGACATTACGAGCAGTACTTC. Residues: CSARGQGHYEQYF.

This clonotype turned up a few times. The chain is built from TRBV5-1 and TRBJ2-7; 9 bases align to TRBD1. This CDR3 has 15 amino acids. J was trimmed by 5 bases and V by 0 bases; bases with no gene match: 6. Germline assignment: CDR1 SGHRS and CDR2 YFSETQ. CDR3 bases: TGCGCCAGCAGCTTGGAGGGACAGGGTTTGGACGAGCAGTACTTC. Protein product: CASSLEGQGLDEQYF.

The genes are TRBV7-3 and TRBJ2-7, with 8 positions matching TRBD1. This CDR3 spans 14 amino acids. The ends lost 6 bases at V and 6 bases at J; junction bases unmatched: 10. The germline gives CDR1 SGHTA, CDR2 FQGTGA. The CDR3, as DNA: TGTGCCAGCAGTCCCTGGACAGGGAGCGTCGAGCAGTACTTC. The encoded protein is CASSPWTGSVEQYF.